A selection of T cell receptor beta chains follows, all from one sample in a study of PD-1 blockade in classical Hodgkin lymphoma. The table came from immunoSEQ multiplex PCR; TCRdb's copy has only in-frame clones and leaves some out. The sample shows nearly 25,000 clones, about 80% of them seen only once. Material: peripheral blood mononuclear cells (PBMCs), obtained at baseline. These TCRs come from a human donor with classical Hodgkin lymphoma. CDR3s include the opening cysteine and the closing phenylalanine or tryptophan. The D gene is left open where the match is weak. Clone size is stated in some rows and not others, as once, few, many or a class when expanded.

TRBV4-3,15,NA,TRBJ2-3,few,CASSTRDGVTDTQYF,TGCGCCAGCAGCACCCGGGACGGAGTCACAGATACGCAGTATTTT
TRBV7-9,16,NA,TRBJ2-2,NA,CASSNLRGGVAGELFF,TGTGCCAGCAGCAACCTGCGAGGGGGAGTGGCCGGGGAGCTGTTTTTT
TRBV28,14,TRBD1,TRBJ1-2,once,CASNQGGPNYGYTF,TGTGCCAGCAACCAGGGGGGCCCTAACTATGGCTACACCTTC
TRBV6-1,11,NA,TRBJ2-7,NA,CASTGYYEQYF,TGTGCCAGCACAGGTTACTACGAGCAGTACTTC
TRBV6-6,16,TRBD1,TRBJ1-5,NA,CASSGQGPREWQPQHF,TGTGCCAGCAGCGGACAGGGGCCCCGCGAGTGGCAGCCCCAGCATTTT
TRBV6-5,13,TRBD1,TRBJ1-4,NA,CASSLQGGEKLFF,TGTGCCAGCAGTTTGCAGGGGGGTGAAAAACTGTTTTTT
TRBV5-1,14,NA,TRBJ2-7,NA,CASSLVSDTYEQYF,TGCGCCAGCAGCTTGGTTTCGGACACCTACGAGCAGTACTTC
TRBV7-9,13,NA,TRBJ1-1,NA,CASSLSGPTEAFF,TGTGCCAGCAGCTTAAGCGGGCCCACTGAAGCTTTCTTT
TRBV29-1,14,NA,TRBJ1-3,NA,CSVYWTFSGNTIYF,TGCAGCGTTTACTGGACTTTCTCTGGAAACACCATATATTTT
TRBV7-3,15,TRBD1,TRBJ2-2,few,CASSSGTGGTGELFF,TGTGCCAGCAGCTCCGGGACAGGGGGCACCGGGGAGCTGTTTTTT
TRBV15,11,NA,TRBJ1-2,NA,CATSSETVKIF,TGTGCCACCAGCTCCGAGACAGTTAAAATCTTC
TRBV5-4,15,NA,TRBJ2-5,NA,CASSLSQGGKETQYF,TGTGCCAGCAGCTTGTCACAGGGGGGGAAAGAGACCCAGTACTTC
TRBV2,13,NA,TRBJ2-7,NA,CASSGTGPGEQYF,TGTGCCAGCAGTGGGACGGGGCCGGGCGAGCAGTACTTC
TRBV6-1,15,NA,TRBJ1-3,NA,CASSVELSSGNTIYF,TGTGCCAGCAGTGTTGAACTTAGCTCTGGAAACACCATATATTTT
TRBV7-6,15,TRBD1,TRBJ1-1,NA,CASSLATGAPTEAFF,TGTGCCAGCAGCTTAGCCACAGGGGCCCCCACTGAAGCTTTCTTT
TRBV5-4,17,TRBD1,TRBJ1-6,NA,CASSLAQAGGDNSPLHF,TGTGCCAGCAGCTTGGCCCAGGCAGGGGGGGATAATTCACCCCTCCACTTT
TRBV6-6,14,NA,TRBJ1-1,NA,CASSFSTGSTEAFF,TGTGCCAGCAGTTTCTCAACAGGTTCGACTGAAGCTTTCTTT
TRBV5-1,16,NA,TRBJ2-2,NA,CASSLALQSNTGELFF,TGCGCCAGCAGCTTGGCGCTACAATCGAACACCGGGGAGCTGTTTTTT